This TCR beta chain was sequenced for a study of blood T cell repertoires in COVID-19. In the study overall: The cDNA or gDNA used as material had been derived from T cells, B-cell-depleted T cells, or PBMCs.

As handled by the study authors: Reference gene primers were amplified, and this amplification served to estimate nucleated cell counts. Clones were read by immunoSEQ multiplex PCR, and TCRdb kept only the in-frame ones, dropping some. That table furnishes V, J and clone size, whereas the DNA furnished D and trimming. This sample has approximately 180,000 clones, with 85% found just once. This CDR3 contains 16 residues. Germline CDR1 is MNHNS and CDR2 is SASEGT. The V segment lost 4 bases and the J segment 3 bases; nucleotides outside the gene matches: 8. The chain combines TRBV6-1 with TRBJ1-2, with 10 bases matching TRBD1. This receptor was identified in a person aged 65-85 years with COVID-19, enrolled during active disease. The sample consisted of peripheral blood. CDR3 bases: TGTGCCAGCAGTGCCTTGGGGACAGGGGCTTACTATGGCTACACCTTC. Translating it yields CASSALGTGAYYGYTF.